This T cell receptor (beta chain) was sequenced during a study of T cells in Graves' hyperthyroidism and ophthalmopathy. Clinical symptoms, serum thyroxine, TRAb, thyroid ultrasound and orbital computed tomography informed diagnoses. PBMCs were collected from a roughly 10 ml volume of fresh peripheral blood. Amplification of TCR beta CDR3 regions was performed using RNA transcripts as template. First-round RT-PCR with HTBI primers amplified the TCR CDR3 region. TCRdb itself ran the multiplex PCR reads through MiXCR, one entry per CDR3 protein. The repertoire includes roughly 300,000 distinct CDR3 sequences, around a sixth of them detected once, and under 55% sits in the top ten. The CDR3 runs to 15 residues. Looked up from germline, CDR1 is SNHLY and CDR2 is FYNNEI. J gave up 0 bases and V 6 bases, and 3 bases lay outside the gene matches. This clonotype was observed a handful of times.

The chain recombines TRBV2 with TRBJ2-2; 8 bases align to TRBD2. The TCR sequence derives from a woman aged 45-60 years with Graves' hyperthyroidism. The sample comprised blood. The CDR3 spells CASRSGGSNTGELFF. The CDR3 DNA follows: TGTGCCAGCAGGAGCGGGGGATCGAACACCGGGGAGCTGTTTTTT.